This T cell receptor (beta chain) was obtained from a study of blood T cell repertoires in COVID-19. Study-wide context: Samples came from the United States, Italy and Spain, spanning acute and convalescent COVID-19.

CDR3 length: 14 amino acids. With V trimmed by 6 bases and J by 5 bases, 6 bases remained unmatched. Germline loops: CDR1 MNHEY, CDR2 SVGAGI. Original data processing: Cell counts per sample came from amplifying reference gene primers. Profiling relied on immunoSEQ multiplex PCR, and the TCRdb table lists in-frame clones only, not all of them. V and J calls and clone size follow that table, whereas D and trimming were derived from the DNA. This sample carries approximately 170,000 clones, less than 85% of them seen once, and the ten largest clones take 10% to 13%. The chain recombines TRBV6-5 with TRBJ1-1; 10 positions match TRBD1. Sequencing input: peripheral blood. The TCR originated in a woman of 80 years or more with active or convalescent COVID-19. CDR3 DNA: TGTGCCAGCAGCTGGACAGGGGGAGAGACTGAAGCTTTCTTT. Translating it yields CASSWTGGETEAFF.